This T cell receptor (beta chain) was obtained from a study of early T cells in non-severe SARS-CoV-2 infection. The wider study: Alpha and beta chains were unpaired, from unsorted whole-blood bulk RNA. Broader study findings: Matching with VDJdb favored anti-spike CD8 responses (missing private and CD4 specificities).

The TCR library protocol attached unique molecular identifiers to the individual cDNA molecules. One entry per CDR3 protein, called by TCRdb with MiXCR from the 5' RACE reads. The table records around 55,000 distinct CDR3 sequences, roughly an eighth of them present only once. Trimming stripped 6 bases from V and 7 bases from J, with 10 bases between. CDR1 MDHEN and CDR2 SYDVKM come from the germline V gene. This CDR3 is built from 13 residues. This clonotype appeared a few times. Its antigen remains unidentified. The sample comprised whole blood. This TCR was recovered from an adult who was a healthcare worker with PCR-confirmed SARS-CoV-2 infection or an uninfected control (not recorded which). J is TRBJ1-6 and V is TRBV28; D is unclear. CDR3 loop: CASSPDSNSPLHF. In DNA form, the CDR3 reads TGTGCCAGCAGCCCGGACTCAAATTCACCCCTCCACTTT.